One T cell receptor beta chain is described in this entry. CDR3 length: 13 amino acids. V dropped 4 bases and J dropped 6 bases, with 12 bases sitting between them. Per germline, CDR1 WSHSY and CDR2 SAAADI. What the recovered Cohort 3 donors had was two negative PCRs, clearance, or symptom resolution. Sequenced by immunoSEQ multiplex PCR; TCRdb stores in-frame clones only, minus some. The sample includes under 450,000 clones, roughly 84% of them seen just once. The source of the sample is a study of blood T cell repertoires in COVID-19. The specimen was PBMCs or T cells enriched from blood (not recorded which). The chain has TRBV10-2 and TRBJ1-1; D perhaps matches TRBD1 (5 bases). The TCR sequence derives from a woman in her thirties who had recovered from COVID-19. The CDR3 DNA reads as TGCGCCAGCAGTGTGGAGGGGCTATCTGAAGCTTTCTTT. Its translation: CASSVEGLSEAFF.